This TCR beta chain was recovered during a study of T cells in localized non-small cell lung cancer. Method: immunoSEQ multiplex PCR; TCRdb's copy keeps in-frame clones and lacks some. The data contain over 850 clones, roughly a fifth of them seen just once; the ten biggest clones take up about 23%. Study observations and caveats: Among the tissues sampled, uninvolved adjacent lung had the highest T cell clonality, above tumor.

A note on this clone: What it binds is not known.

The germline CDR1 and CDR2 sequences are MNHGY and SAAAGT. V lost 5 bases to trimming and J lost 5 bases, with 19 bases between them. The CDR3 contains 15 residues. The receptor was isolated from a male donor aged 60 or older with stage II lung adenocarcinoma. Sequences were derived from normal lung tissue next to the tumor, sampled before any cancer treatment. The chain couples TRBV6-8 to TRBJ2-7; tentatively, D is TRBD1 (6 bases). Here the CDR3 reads CASSRTGQPSDEQYF. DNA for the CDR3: TGTGCCAGCAGTCGTACCGGACAGCCCTCGGACGAGCAGTACTTC.